This record concerns one TCR beta chain sequence. V lost 5 bases and J lost 3, with 6 bases in between. This CDR3 has 12 amino acids. The germline V gene has CDR1 SGHTA and CDR2 FQGNSA. This specimen comes from a study of OX40 agonist ivuxolimab in advanced cancers. Sequencing was performed with immunoSEQ multiplex PCR; in TCRdb, only in-frame clones are kept and a portion is missing. The table lists 55,000 to 70,000 clones, around four fifths of them singletons. This chain connects TRBV7-2 to TRBJ2-3; the D is unclear. Sequenced material: CD4+ or CD8+ T cells sorted from blood, taken in a trial of the OX40 agonist ivuxolimab. The TCR comes from an adult with an advanced solid tumor such as melanoma, head and neck, liver or kidney cancer. The CDR3 DNA sequence: TGTGCCAGCAGCATGTATACAGATACGCAGTATTTT. Translating gives CASSMYTDTQYF.